Listed below are T cell receptor beta chains from one sample, sequenced in a study of lymphopenia after photon versus proton radiotherapy. Only in-frame clones appear in the TCRdb table, and some are missing; sequencing was by immunoSEQ multiplex PCR. The profile covers about 23,000 clones, with over 90% appearing a single time and about 10% taken by the ten largest. Sequenced material: peripheral blood, taken from a patient treated with proton-based radiotherapy. The receptors come from a woman aged 70-85 years with pancreatic cancer. Some clones in this sample may be carry-over from other donors' samples. CDR3s include the opening cysteine and the closing phenylalanine or tryptophan. A D gene is named only where the DNA matches it firmly. Expanded clones are given a class, and other clones once, few, many or no size at all.

v_call,clone_size,d_call,j_call,cdr3_aa,cdr3_nt
TRBV9,-,-,TRBJ2-1,CASSVAVGTNEQFF,TGTGCCAGCAGCGTAGCTGTGGGCACGAATGAGCAGTTCTTC
TRBV14,-,-,TRBJ2-1,CASSQNPSRQFF,TGTGCCAGCAGCCAAAACCCAAGTCGGCAGTTCTTC
TRBV6-1,once,-,TRBJ1-1,CASSESTALNTEAFF,TGTGCCAGCAGTGAATCAACAGCCCTGAACACTGAAGCTTTCTTT
TRBV29-1,-,-,TRBJ2-1,CSARTYNEQFF,TGCAGCGCTCGGACCTACAATGAGCAGTTCTTC
TRBV7-2,-,-,TRBJ2-2,CASTPSWAGGAGELFF,TGTGCCAGCACCCCCAGTTGGGCAGGAGGGGCCGGGGAGCTGTTTTTT
TRBV7-2,-,-,TRBJ2-1,CASSLDANPSYNEQFF,TGTGCCAGCAGCTTGGACGCTAACCCCTCCTACAATGAGCAGTTCTTC
TRBV30,-,-,TRBJ1-6,CAWSVSSNSPLHF,TGTGCCTGGAGTGTATCCTCGAACTCACCCCTCCACTTT
TRBV13,-,-,TRBJ1-1,CASSFSSNTEAFF,TGTGCCAGCAGCTTCTCCAGTAACACTGAAGCTTTCTTT
TRBV19,-,TRBD1,TRBJ1-2,CASSPTGGSTPYGYTF,TGTGCCAGTAGCCCGACAGGGGGCAGTACCCCCTATGGCTACACCTTC
TRBV9,-,-,TRBJ1-1,CASSVEVGNTEAFF,TGTGCCAGCAGCGTAGAGGTGGGGAACACTGAAGCTTTCTTT
TRBV5-4,-,TRBD1,TRBJ2-1,CASSLDRGYNEQFF,TGTGCCAGCAGCTTGGACAGGGGCTACAATGAGCAGTTCTTC
TRBV2,-,TRBD2,TRBJ2-3,CASSEMGIAGDNTDTQYF,TGTGCCAGCAGTGAAATGGGTATAGCGGGAGATAACACAGATACGCAGTATTTT
TRBV5-4,once,TRBD1,TRBJ1-1,CASSLQGAGMNTEAFF,TGTGCCAGCAGCTTGCAGGGGGCTGGAATGAACACTGAAGCTTTCTTT
TRBV10-3,-,TRBD1,TRBJ1-5,CAIRPGTGDGQPQHF,TGTGCCATCAGGCCGGGGACAGGGGATGGTCAGCCCCAGCATTTT
TRBV5-4,-,-,TRBJ2-7,CASSLAGVGYEQYF,TGTGCCAGCAGCTTGGCGGGAGTAGGCTACGAGCAGTACTTC
TRBV5-1,few,TRBD1,TRBJ1-2,CASSLGQGADYGYTF,TGCGCCAGCAGCTTGGGGCAGGGGGCAGACTATGGCTACACCTTC
TRBV30,-,TRBD1,TRBJ2-1,CAWSKGQGAYEQFF,TGTGCCTGGAGTAAAGGACAGGGGGCCTATGAGCAGTTCTTC